Given below is one T cell receptor (beta chain) in context. The antigen remains unidentified. This sample stems from a study of shared clonotypes between healthy human individuals. CDR1 MNHEY and CDR2 SMNVEV come from the germline V gene (reference sequence). Trimming cost V 3 bases and J 7 bases, with 18 bases left between them. The CDR3 has 15 amino acids. Study conclusions and caveats: The generation probabilities recorded for non-shared clonotypes fell below those of clonotypes shared by all four donors.

Selected positively for CCR7 and CD45RO-negative, naive CD8 cells excluded terminally differentiated effector memory CD45RA+ cells. Profiling relied on immunoSEQ multiplex PCR, and the TCRdb table lists in-frame clones only, not all of them. The table has roughly 2,000,000 clones, around 93% seen once. The sample taken for sequencing was naive CD8+ T cells from PBMCs. This TCR derives from a young man in good health. Some clones in this sample may be carry-over from other donors' samples. This chain uses TRBV27 with TRBJ1-2, with D possibly matching TRBD1 (6 bases). The CDR3 DNA sequence: TGTGCCAGCAGTTTTTCCCGGACAGCTATTCTTGGCTACACCTTC. Protein sequence: CASSFSRTAILGYTF.